The 25 T cell receptor beta chains in this list originate from one sample, sequenced in a study of blood T cell repertoires in COVID-19. Clones were sequenced by immunoSEQ multiplex PCR, and TCRdb holds only the in-frame ones, with some missing. Here the sample spans 200,000 to 300,000 clones, approximately 90% being singletons. Sequencing was performed on PBMCs or T cells enriched from blood (not recorded which). The receptors come from a woman aged 25 to 39 who had recovered from COVID-19.

The V and J genes are TRBV19 and TRBJ2-1, with TRBD1 matching over 10 bases. Germline loops: CDR1 LNHDA, CDR2 SQIVND (reference sequence). The CDR3 consists of 14 residues. Trimming cost V 7 bases and J 7 bases; bases outside gene matches: 7. The CDR3 DNA sequence: TGTGCCAGTACTAAGGGGACAGGGGAGAATGAGCAGTTCTTC. Translating gives CASTKGTGENEQFF.

The chain carries TRBV29-1 and TRBJ1-2; 10 bases map to TRBD1. The CDR3 extends over 16 amino acids. CDR1 SQVTM and CDR2 ANQGSEA come from the germline V gene. V was clipped by 1 base and J by 6 bases; unmatched bases: 11. CDR3 residues: CSVEGTGGRRGDGYTF. Written as DNA, the CDR3 is TGCAGCGTTGAAGGGACAGGGGGTCGGAGGGGCGATGGCTACACCTTC.

V is TRBV27 and J is TRBJ1-5; 8 nucleotides align to TRBD1. The germline V gene has CDR1 MNHEY and CDR2 SMNVEV (reference sequence). V dropped 1 base and J dropped 3; count of bases not matched to a gene: 8. CDR3 size: 17 residues. In DNA, the CDR3 is TGTGCCAGCAGTTTATTTTTTGGGGACAGGACCAATCAGCCCCAGCATTTT. Encoded protein: CASSLFFGDRTNQPQHF.

The chain has TRBV6-2 or TRBV6-3 and TRBJ2-1; tentatively, D is TRBD1 (5 bases). Deletions cut 5 bases from V and 2 bases from J, with 13 bases between. The CDR3 has 15 amino acids. Germline V CDR1 and CDR2: MNHEY, SVGEGT. The CDR3 DNA reads as TGTGCCAGCAGTGGACGGACAATACCCTACAATGAGCAGTTCTTC. This gives the protein CASSGRTIPYNEQFF.

The CDR3 reads CASSLPTSMPISFF. The CDR3 DNA reads TGTGCCAGCTCACTACCGACTAGCATGCCCATATCGTTCTTC. The rearrangement uses TRBV18 and TRBJ2-1; TRBD2 matches at 7 bases. Trimming at V came to 4 bases and at J to 15 bases, leaving 15 bases not matched to a gene. In germline, CDR1 is KGHSH, CDR2 LQKENI. The CDR3 covers 14 residues.

The chain couples TRBV30 to TRBJ1-3, with TRBD1 matching 7 bases. In germline, CDR1 is GTSNPN, CDR2 SVGIG (reference sequence). J was trimmed by 7 bases and V by 7 bases; bases with no gene match: 10. The CDR3 loop spans 13 amino acids. CDR3 region: CASRQGRANTIYF. CDR3 nucleotide sequence: TGTGCCTCCCGACAGGGAAGGGCGAACACCATATATTTT.

The chain joins TRBV3-1 (or the pseudogene TRBV3-2) to TRBJ1-2, with a tentative D call TRBD1 (6 bases). Germline V gene data show CDR1 as LGHDT and CDR2 as YNNKEL (reference sequence). Trimming shortened V by 1 base and J by 3 bases, and 15 bases separated the two germline ends. This CDR3 is 16 amino acids long. The chain's CDR3 is CASSQGTEAFYYGYTF. The CDR3 nucleotides read TGTGCCAGCAGCCAAGGGACAGAGGCCTTTTACTATGGCTACACCTTC.

V usage is TRBV29-1 and J usage is TRBJ1-3, with 8 bases aligning to TRBD1. CDR1 is SQVTM and CDR2 is ANQGSEA in the germline V gene. CDR3 length: 14 residues. The ends lost 6 bases at V and 0 bases at J; junction bases unmatched: 4. The CDR3 nucleotides read TGCAGCGTCGGACAGGGAGGCTCTGGAAACACCATATATTTT. Its protein product is CSVGQGGSGNTIYF.

The chain employs TRBV14 and TRBJ1-2, with TRBD1 matching over 11 bases. Germline CDR1 and CDR2: SGHDN and FVKESK. This CDR3 has 12 amino acids. V was pared by 3 bases and J by 12 bases, with 3 bases of the junction left unmatched. The CDR3 bases are TGTGCCAGCAGCCACCCGGACAGGGGGCACACCTTC. This gives the protein CASSHPDRGHTF.

The chain couples TRBV27 to TRBJ2-7; 8 bases are shared with TRBD2. J gave up 6 bases and V 0 bases, and 7 bases lay outside the gene matches. The germline V gene encodes CDR1 MNHEY and CDR2 SMNVEV (reference sequence). The CDR3 has 15 residues. The CDR3: CASSLSSSGRSEQYF. DNA for the CDR3: TGTGCCAGCAGTTTATCGTCGAGCGGGAGATCCGAGCAGTACTTC.

This chain links TRBV7-2 with TRBJ2-2; weak D call: TRBD1 (5 bases). CDR1 SGHTA and CDR2 FQGNSA come from the germline V gene. Trimming removed 2 bases from V and 3 bases from J, with 13 bases in between. The CDR3 totals 16 residues. The CDR3 loop is CASSLYRGRDTGELFF. Written as DNA, the CDR3 is TGTGCCAGCAGCTTATACCGTGGCAGGGACACCGGGGAGCTGTTTTTT.

This rearrangement joins TRBV27 to TRBJ2-1; 14 bases are shared with TRBD2. The CDR3 is 21 amino acids. Germline loops: CDR1 MNHEY, CDR2 SMNVEV (reference sequence). V dropped 4 bases and J dropped 7; count of bases not matched to a gene: 21. CDR3 DNA sequence: TGTGCCAGCAGTTCATCCCGAAGACTAGCGGGAGGGCCTGGGGGTAGGAATGAGCAGTTCTTC. This sequence encodes CASSSSRRLAGGPGGRNEQFF.

This chain uses TRBV10-3 with TRBJ1-2; 9 bases match TRBD1. This CDR3 contains 12 residues. Trimming at V came to 7 bases and at J to 6 bases, leaving 3 bases not matched to a gene. Per the germline V gene, CDR1 is ENHRY and CDR2 is SYGVKD. Here the CDR3 reads CAITRDRDGYTF. Written as DNA, the CDR3 is TGTGCCATCACCAGGGACAGGGATGGCTACACCTTC.

V usage is TRBV7-2 and J usage is TRBJ1-2; D is uncertain. V gave up 2 bases and J gave up 8 bases, with 6 bases separating them. Germline assignment: CDR1 SGHTA and CDR2 FQGNSA. This CDR3 contains 11 residues. The CDR3 region has the DNA TGTGCCAGCAGCTTAAACAAAGGCTACACCTTC. Its translation is CASSLNKGYTF.

The chain is built from TRBV19 and TRBJ2-7, with TRBD2 identical over 8 bases. Germline V gene lookup returns CDR1 LNHDA and CDR2 SQIVND (reference sequence). The ends lost 6 bases at V and 6 bases at J; junction bases unmatched: 7. This CDR3 is built from 13 residues. The CDR3 DNA is TGTGCCAGTAGCAGGATGGGGACTAGCGAGCAGTACTTC. Protein sequence: CASSRMGTSEQYF. Drawing the rest from reference TRBV19 and TRBJ2-7, the complete variable domain is DGGITQSPKYLFRKEGQNVTLSCEQNLNHDAMYWYRQDPGQGLRLIYYSQIVNDFQKGDIAEGYSVSREKKESFPLTVTSAQKNPTAFYLCASSRMGTSEQYFGPGTRLTVT.

The V and J genes are TRBV9 and TRBJ2-3; 15 bases agree with TRBD2. With 4 bases clipped from V and 3 bases from J, the junction kept 6 bases outside the gene matches. This CDR3 spans 17 amino acids. CDR1 and CDR2 from the germline V gene are SGDLS and YYNGEE. The CDR3 loop is CASSTGLAGGPTDTQYF. CDR3 DNA sequence: TGTGCCAGCAGCACTGGACTAGCGGGAGGGCCGACAGATACGCAGTATTTT.

The rearrangement joins TRBV6-2 or TRBV6-3 to TRBJ1-1; the D gene is possibly TRBD1 (6 bases). Germline values: CDR1 MNHEY, CDR2 SVGEGT. The CDR3 covers 12 residues. V lost 2 bases and J lost 8, with 9 bases in between. This chain's CDR3 is CASSYVGTEAFF. The CDR3 DNA reads as TGTGCCAGCAGTTACGTCGGGACAGAAGCTTTCTTT.

This chain links TRBV5-4 with TRBJ2-5; a possible D gene is TRBD2 (6 bases). The germline CDR1 and CDR2 sequences are SGHNT and YYREEE (reference sequence). V was shortened by 0 bases and J by 5 bases, with 17 bases between the two germline ends. The CDR3 has 16 amino acids. DNA of the CDR3: TGTGCCAGCAGCTTGGGCGGCGGGGTCTCTGGGGAGACCCAGTACTTC. Protein: CASSLGGGVSGETQYF.

CDR3 protein: CASTKSYRWGRVMNYEQYF. For the CDR3, the DNA is TGTGCCAGCACCAAATCGTATCGCTGGGGCAGGGTAATGAACTACGAGCAGTACTTC. J is TRBJ2-7 and V is TRBV28; D is perhaps TRBD1 (5 bases). CDR1 and CDR2 from the germline V gene are MDHEN and SYDVKM. With 7 bases removed from V and 3 bases from J, the gap between germline ends came to 31 bases. The CDR3 loop spans 19 amino acids. The full variable domain, in which reference TRBV28 and TRBJ2-7 provide the parts outside the CDR3, is DVKVTQSSRYLVKRTGEKVFLECVQDMDHENMFWYRQDPGLGLRLIYFSYDVKMKEKGDIPEGYSVSREKKERFSLILESASTNQTSMYLCASTKSYRWGRVMNYEQYFGPGTRLTVT.

The chain is built from TRBV5-4 and TRBJ2-3; TRBD1 matches 8 bases. Germline V gives CDR1 SGHNT, CDR2 YYREEE (reference sequence). The CDR3 sequence is 15 residues long. Trimming at V came to 6 bases and at J to 4 bases, leaving 10 bases not matched to a gene. CDR3 amino acids: CASKIGQGTPDTQYF. In nucleotides, the CDR3 is TGTGCCAGCAAAATCGGACAGGGCACCCCAGATACGCAGTATTTT. Full variable domain (missing parts from reference TRBV5-4 and TRBJ2-3): ETGVTQSPTHLIKTRGQQVTLRCSSQSGHNTVSWYQQALGQGPQFIFQYYREEENGRGNFPPRFSGLQFPNYSSELNVNALELDDSALYLCASKIGQGTPDTQYFGPGTRLTVL.

V usage is TRBV28 and J usage is TRBJ2-7, with D maybe TRBD1 (6 bases). The CDR3 is made up of 14 amino acids. V gave up 1 base and J gave up 3 bases, with 10 bases separating them. Looked up from germline, CDR1 is MDHEN and CDR2 is SYDVKM. Here the CDR3 reads CASSLSGTHYEQYF. CDR3 nucleotides: TGTGCCAGCAGTTTATCTGGGACACACTACGAGCAGTACTTC.

This chain links TRBV30 with TRBJ2-4; 8 bases align to TRBD1. This CDR3 has 19 amino acids. The J segment lost 1 base and the V segment lost 1 base, leaving 15 bases of the junction unmatched. Germline lookup yields CDR1 GTSNPN and CDR2 SVGIG (reference sequence). The CDR3 DNA sequence: TGTGCCTGGAGTGCCTCTAGAGTTATGGGACAGGCCGCCAAAAACATTCAGTACTTC. Translated, it gives CAWSASRVMGQAAKNIQYF.

The CDR3 protein is CASSATGGGISYEQYF. The CDR3, as DNA: TGTGCCAGCAGCGCAACAGGGGGCGGGATATCCTACGAGCAGTACTTC. The V call is TRBV7-6, the J call TRBJ2-7; TRBD1 aligns across 9 bases. Germline CDR1 and CDR2: SGHVS and FNYEAQ. The CDR3 totals 16 residues. V was clipped by 5 bases and J by 1 base; unmatched bases: 9. Full variable domain (outside the CDR3, taken from reference TRBV7-6 and TRBJ2-7): GAGVSQSPRYKVTKRGQDVALRCDPISGHVSLYWYRQALGQGPEFLTYFNYEAQQDKSGLPNDRFSAERPEGSISTLTIQRTEQRDSAMYRCASSATGGGISYEQYFGPGTRLTVT.

V usage is TRBV5-1 and J usage is TRBJ1-1; 8 positions agree with TRBD1. The trim removed 6 bases at V and 5 bases at J, leaving 3 bases unmatched. CDR1 is SGHRS, CDR2 YFSETQ, per germline. CDR3 length equals 12 residues. CDR3 in amino acids: CASKRDRTEAFF. The CDR3 DNA sequence: TGCGCCAGCAAGAGGGACAGGACTGAAGCTTTCTTT.

This clone appeared once. This chain connects TRBV20-1 to TRBJ1-1; no firm D call. Germline CDR1 DFQATT, CDR2 SNEGSKA (reference sequence). The CDR3 sequence is 11 residues long. V was clipped by 6 bases and J by 1 base, with 6 bases between them. The CDR3 is CSAPENTEAFF. Written as DNA, the CDR3 is TGCAGTGCGCCAGAGAACACTGAAGCTTTCTTT.